Described below is a single T cell receptor (beta chain) sequence and its context. The record originates from a study of blood T cell repertoires in COVID-19. About the research overall: COVID-19 samples, acute and convalescent, were from the United States, Italy and Spain. T cells, B-cell-depleted T cells, or PBMCs provided the cDNA or gDNA that served as material.

TCRdb's copy holds only in-frame clones and misses some; the assay was immunoSEQ multiplex PCR. The sample lists over 50,000 clones; approximately 84% were seen once. The CDR3 has 15 residues. V lost 2 bases to trimming and J lost 13 bases, with 20 bases between them. Germline lookup yields CDR1 SGHTA and CDR2 FQGTGA. The sequence came from a man aged 55 to 69 with COVID-19, enrolled during active disease. The sequencing input was peripheral blood. The chain uses TRBV7-3 and TRBJ2-2, with D tentatively TRBD2 (7 bases). The CDR3 sequence: CASSLGGGNERGLFF. DNA of the CDR3: TGTGCCAGCAGCTTAGGCGGGGGCAACGAAAGGGGGCTGTTTTTT.